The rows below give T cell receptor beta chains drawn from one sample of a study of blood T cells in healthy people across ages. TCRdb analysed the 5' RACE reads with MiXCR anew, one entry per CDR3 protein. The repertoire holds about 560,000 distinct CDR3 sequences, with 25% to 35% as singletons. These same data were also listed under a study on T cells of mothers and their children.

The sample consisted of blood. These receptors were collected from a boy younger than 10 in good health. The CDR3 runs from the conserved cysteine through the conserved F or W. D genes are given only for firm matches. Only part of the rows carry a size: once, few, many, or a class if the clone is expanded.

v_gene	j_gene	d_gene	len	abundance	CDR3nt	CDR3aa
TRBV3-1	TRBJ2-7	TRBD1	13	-	TGTGCCAGCAGCTGGACAGGGCCGAACGAGCAGTACTTC	CASSWTGPNEQYF
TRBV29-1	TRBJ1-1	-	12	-	TGCAGCGTTGTCAACAGTCTGGATGAAGCTTTCTTT	CSVVNSLDEAFF
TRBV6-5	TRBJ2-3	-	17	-	TGTGCCAGCAGTTACTCGCTATATGGGGCTAGCACAGATACGCAGTATTTT	CASSYSLYGASTDTQYF
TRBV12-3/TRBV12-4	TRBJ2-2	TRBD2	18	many	TGTGCCAGCAGTTTGGAGGGGAGAAAAGCGGGAGGCACCGGGGAGCTGTTTTTT	CASSLEGRKAGGTGELFF
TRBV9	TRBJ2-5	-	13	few	TGTGCCAGCAGCGTAGAGTGGGGAGAGACCCAGTACTTC	CASSVEWGETQYF
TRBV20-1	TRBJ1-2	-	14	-	TGCAGTGCTAGAGATCCGGACGGTATCTATGGCTACACCTTC	CSARDPDGIYGYTF
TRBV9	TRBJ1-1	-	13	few	TGTGCCAGCAGCGTAGTTTCAGGAACTGAAGCTTTCTTT	CASSVVSGTEAFF
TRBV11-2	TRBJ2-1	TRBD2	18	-	TGTACCAGCAGCTTAGGGGGACTAGCGGGGGGACGCTACAATGAGCAGTTCTTC	CTSSLGGLAGGRYNEQFF
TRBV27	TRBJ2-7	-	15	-	TGTGCCAGCAGTTTATACCCGGGACTGGCCTACGAGCAGTACTTC	CASSLYPGLAYEQYF
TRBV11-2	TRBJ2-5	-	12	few	TGTGCCAGCAGCCCCCCCAGGGGGGGTGGGTACTTC	CASSPPRGGGYF
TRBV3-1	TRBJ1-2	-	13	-	TGTGCCAGCAGCCAAGGAGCAGCTTATGGCTACACCTTC	CASSQGAAYGYTF
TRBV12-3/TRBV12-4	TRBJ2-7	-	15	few	TGTGCCAGCAGCGCCGGACAGCTTTCATCCTACGAGCAGTACTTC	CASSAGQLSSYEQYF
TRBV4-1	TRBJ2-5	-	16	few	TGCGCCAGCAGCCAAGAATCGCCAGCTCTACAAGAGACCCAGTACTTC	CASSQESPALQETQYF
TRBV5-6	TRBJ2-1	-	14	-	TGTGCCAGCAGCCCGCAGAAGACCTACAATGAGCAGTTCTTC	CASSPQKTYNEQFF
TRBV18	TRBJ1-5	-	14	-	TGTGCCAGCTCACCCGACAGTTCCAGTCAGCCCCAGCATTTT	CASSPDSSSQPQHF
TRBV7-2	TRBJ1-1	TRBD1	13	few	TGTGCCAGCAGCATGACAGGGCCCACTGAAGCTTTCTTT	CASSMTGPTEAFF
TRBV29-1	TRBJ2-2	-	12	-	TGCAGCGTACAACTATCCCCCGGGGAGCTGTTTTTT	CSVQLSPGELFF
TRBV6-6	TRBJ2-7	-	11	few	TGTGCCAGCAGTTTTGGGAAGGGGCAGTACTTC	CASSFGKGQYF
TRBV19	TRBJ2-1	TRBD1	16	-	TGTGCCAGTAGTATCGGTGACAGGGGTCTCTACAATGAGCAGTTCTTC	CASSIGDRGLYNEQFF
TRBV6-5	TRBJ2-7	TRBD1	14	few	TGTGCCAGCAGTCACAGGGGGAGCTCCTACGAGCAGTACTTC	CASSHRGSSYEQYF
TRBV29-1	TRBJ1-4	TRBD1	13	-	TGCAGCGTCCTTGGACAGGGAGGGGAAAAACTGTTTTTT	CSVLGQGGEKLFF
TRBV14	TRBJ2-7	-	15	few	TGTGCCAGCAGCCATACAGGATTAATCGGGCTCGAGCAGTACTTC	CASSHTGLIGLEQYF
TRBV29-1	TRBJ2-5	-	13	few	TGCAGCGTTGAAAGGACCCCCGCGGGGACCCAGTACTTC	CSVERTPAGTQYF
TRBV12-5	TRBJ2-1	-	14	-	TGTGCTAGTGGTCGGACCGCAACCTACAATGGGCAGTTCTTC	CASGRTATYNGQFF
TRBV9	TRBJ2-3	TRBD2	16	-	TGTGCCAGCAGCGCCCCTCTAGCGGGAGGGCCAAATACGCAGTATTTT	CASSAPLAGGPNTQYF
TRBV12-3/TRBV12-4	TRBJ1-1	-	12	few	TGTGCCAGCCGTAGGGCGAACACTGAAGCTTTCTTT	CASRRANTEAFF
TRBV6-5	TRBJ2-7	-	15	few	TGTGCCAGCAGTTACTCGAGGCGGGGTACCTACGAGCAGTACTTC	CASSYSRRGTYEQYF
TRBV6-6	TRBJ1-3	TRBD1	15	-	TGTGCCAGCAGTCTCCGGGACAGCTCTGGAAACACCATATATTTT	CASSLRDSSGNTIYF
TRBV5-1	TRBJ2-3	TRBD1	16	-	TGCGCCAGCACCACTGATGGACAGGGGGGGGGAGATACGCAGTATTTT	CASTTDGQGGGDTQYF
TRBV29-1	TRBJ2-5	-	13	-	TGCAGCGTTGAAGAGACAGCTCAAGAGACCCAGTACTTC	CSVEETAQETQYF
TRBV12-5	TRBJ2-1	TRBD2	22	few	TGTGCTAGTGGTTTGGTACTGTCGAGCGGGCTGGGACTAGCCCACAGAGACAATGAGCAGTTCTTC	CASGLVLSSGLGLAHRDNEQFF
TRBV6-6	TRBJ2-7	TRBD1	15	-	TGTGCCAGCAGTTACGCCGGGACAGATCCCTACGAGCAGTACTTC	CASSYAGTDPYEQYF
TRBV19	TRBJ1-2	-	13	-	TGTGCCAGCCTGACCGGGACCGCCTCTGTCTACACCTTC	CASLTGTASVYTF
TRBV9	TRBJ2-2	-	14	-	TGTGCCAGCAGCGTAGCTACTAACACCGGGGAGCTGTTTTTT	CASSVATNTGELFF
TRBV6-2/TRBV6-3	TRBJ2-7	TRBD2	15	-	TGTGCCAGCAGGCACGCCGCGGGAGGAACCTACGAGCAGTACTTC	CASRHAAGGTYEQYF
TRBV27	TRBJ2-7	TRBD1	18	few	TGTGCCAGCAGTCCGATGACCTCTTTGGGACAGCACCCCTACGAGCAGTACTTC	CASSPMTSLGQHPYEQYF
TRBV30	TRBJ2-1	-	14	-	TGTGCCTGCTCCTCGGATGGGGGGAATAATGAGCAGTTCTTC	CACSSDGGNNEQFF
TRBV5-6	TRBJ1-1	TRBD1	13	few	TGTGCCAGCAGCTGGGACAGGGTCGCTGAAGCTTTCTTT	CASSWDRVAEAFF
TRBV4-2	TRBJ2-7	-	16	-	TGTGCCAGCAGCCAAGATGCGGGCGGGGGCCGCTACGAGCAGTACTTC	CASSQDAGGGRYEQYF
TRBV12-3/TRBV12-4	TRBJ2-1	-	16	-	TGTGCCAGCAGTTATCCCAGCACGTGGGGGTCGAATGAGCAGTTCTTC	CASSYPSTWGSNEQFF
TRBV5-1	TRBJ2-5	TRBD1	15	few	TGCGCCAGCAGCACGGACGGGACAGGGCAGGAGACCCAGTACTTC	CASSTDGTGQETQYF
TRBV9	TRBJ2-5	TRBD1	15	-	TGTGCCAGCAGCCCTGACGCAGGGGGCATGGAGACCCAGTACTTC	CASSPDAGGMETQYF
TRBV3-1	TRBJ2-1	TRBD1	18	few	TGTGCCAGCAGCCAAGGGGTACGGGGGACAGGGGGTATAGATGAGCAGTTCTTC	CASSQGVRGTGGIDEQFF
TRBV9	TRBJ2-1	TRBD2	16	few	TGTGCCAGCAGCGAGAGACTAGCGGGAGGCCCCAATGAGCAGTTCTTC	CASSERLAGGPNEQFF
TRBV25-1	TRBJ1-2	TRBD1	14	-	TGTGCCAGCAGTGGGACAGGGAACAGGTATGGCTACACCTTC	CASSGTGNRYGYTF
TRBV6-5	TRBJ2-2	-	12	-	TGTGCCAGCAGTGGGATTCCTGGGGAGCTGTTTTTT	CASSGIPGELFF
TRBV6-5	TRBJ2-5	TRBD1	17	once	TGTGCCAGCAGTTACTCGGGAGCAGGGGGCTTCGGGGAGACCCAGTACTTC	CASSYSGAGGFGETQYF
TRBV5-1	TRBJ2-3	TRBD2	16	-	TGCGCCAGCAGCTCGGGACTAGCGGGGGGCGCAGATACGCAGTATTTT	CASSSGLAGGADTQYF
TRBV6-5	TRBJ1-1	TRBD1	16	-	TGTGCCAGCAGTCCCTGGACAGGGTGGGAGAACACTGAAGCTTTCTTT	CASSPWTGWENTEAFF
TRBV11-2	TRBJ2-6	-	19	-	TGTGCCAGCAGCTTAGTAAAAGGAGGCCGCTCATCTGGGGCCAACGTCCTGACTTTC	CASSLVKGGRSSGANVLTF
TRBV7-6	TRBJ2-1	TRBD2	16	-	TGTGCCAGCAGCTTAACTCGCCTAGCGGGGAACAATGAGCAGTTCTTC	CASSLTRLAGNNEQFF
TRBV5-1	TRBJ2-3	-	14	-	TGCACCAGCAGCTTGAATAGCTCGCCAGATACGCAGTATTTT	CTSSLNSSPDTQYF
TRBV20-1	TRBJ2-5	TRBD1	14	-	TGCAGTGCTTCCGGGACAGGGCTCCTACGGAAGCAGTACTTC	CSASGTGLLRKQYF